The 2 T cell receptor beta chains presented below share a single source sample, sequenced in a study of blood T cell repertoires in COVID-19 (TCRdb year 2020). The library relied on the immunoSEQ multiplex PCR assay. Held by TCRdb, this immuneACCESS table contains in-frame sequences only and omits some clones. Under half of the omission traces to an unresolved V gene where checked; the cause of the rest is unknown. The sample has under 300,000 clones on record, just under 90% of them singletons. Less than 2% of the sample goes to the ten largest clones. Sequencing used PBMCs or T cells enriched from blood (not recorded which). All receptors derive from a woman aged 55-75 years who had recovered from COVID-19.

The chain employs TRBV11-3 and TRBJ1-2, with 8 bases that match TRBD1. J lost 2 bases, V lost 0 bases, and 5 bases had no gene match. The CDR3 runs to 16 residues. Germline V gives CDR1 SGHNT, CDR2 YENEEA. In DNA form, the CDR3 reads TGTGCCAGCAGCTTAGAAGGTCGGACAGGGAACTATGGCTACACCTTC. This encodes CASSLEGRTGNYGYTF.

This chain uses TRBV27 with TRBJ2-1, with TRBD1 identical over 8 bases. This CDR3 is built from 14 residues. V lost 1 base, J lost 6 bases, and 2 bases stayed unmatched. Germline lookup yields CDR1 MNHEY and CDR2 SMNVEV (reference sequence). CDR3 sequence (DNA): TGTGCCAGCAGTTTATTAACAGGGGGCAATGAGCAGTTCTTC. Residues: CASSLLTGGNEQFF.